A single sample is the source of the 8 T cell receptor beta chains below, sequenced in a study of regulatory dendritic cells for organ transplantation. Repertoires were generated with immunoSEQ multiplex PCR, while TCRdb's copy carries only in-frame clones and drops some. The sample has about 34,000 clones, about 89% seen once. The specimen was naive CD4+ T cells from blood. As to subset: CD45RA+ naive T cells. Every receptor here comes from a human donor in good health.

This rearrangement joins TRBV19 to TRBJ1-5; D is uncertain. In germline, CDR1 is LNHDA, CDR2 SQIVND (reference sequence). The ends were cut back, 2 bases at V and 0 bases at J, with 8 bases in the middle. The CDR3 totals 15 residues. CDR3 in DNA: TGTGCCAGTAGTATAAGCCAGTATAGCAATCAGCCCCAGCATTTT. Its protein is CASSISQYSNQPQHF.

V gene TRBV15 combines with J gene TRBJ1-5; no firm D call. V was shortened by 1 base and J by 2 bases, with 9 bases between the two germline ends. CDR3 length equals 15 residues. In germline, CDR1 is LNHNV, CDR2 YYDKDF (reference sequence). The chain's CDR3 is CATSRVGSGNQPQHF. The CDR3 DNA reads as TGTGCCACCAGCAGAGTGGGGTCAGGCAATCAGCCCCAGCATTTT.

J is TRBJ1-1 and V is TRBV29-1; D unresolved. Germline loops: CDR1 SQVTM, CDR2 ANQGSEA. The CDR3 extends over 13 amino acids. Trimming stripped 4 bases from V and 12 bases from J, with 21 bases between. DNA of the CDR3: TGCAGCGTTGTAGTCGTACGGTCGGCTGGACCTTTCTTT. Protein: CSVVVVRSAGPFF.

The chain uses TRBV30 and TRBJ2-7; 7 bases line up with TRBD2. The CDR3 runs to 12 residues. Germline V gene lookup returns CDR1 GTSNPN and CDR2 SVGIG (reference sequence). Losses at the gene ends were 8 bases for V and 2 bases for J; bases not matched to a gene: 6. The CDR3 nucleotides read TGTGCCCGAGGGACTACTCCCTACGAGCAGTACTTC. As protein: CARGTTPYEQYF.

J is TRBJ1-1 and V is TRBV5-4; D not certain. Germline values: CDR1 SGHNT, CDR2 YYREEE (reference sequence). V dropped 1 base and J dropped 2 bases, with 9 bases sitting between them. The CDR3 contains 14 residues. CDR3 DNA: TGTGCCAGCAGCTTGCCACAGCGAAACACTGAAGCTTTCTTT. Residues: CASSLPQRNTEAFF.

V gene TRBV30 combines with J gene TRBJ2-5; D not resolved. The CDR3 spans 13 residues. V was pared by 4 bases and J by 5 bases, with 14 bases between. Germline-derived CDR1 and CDR2 are GTSNPN and SVGIG (reference sequence). The CDR3, as DNA: TGTGCCTGGAATAGAATTACTCGGGAGACCCAGTACTTC. It codes for CAWNRITRETQYF.

This chain joins TRBV27 and TRBJ2-7, with TRBD1 identical over 10 bases. The J segment lost 2 bases and the V segment lost 5 bases, leaving 6 bases of the junction unmatched. Germline CDR1 MNHEY, CDR2 SMNVEV (reference sequence). The CDR3 loop spans 15 amino acids. In DNA form, the CDR3 reads TGTGCCAGCAGTGCACCGGGACAGGGGACCTACGAGCAGTACTTC. Its protein is CASSAPGQGTYEQYF.

Only one count was recorded for this clone. The chain is built from TRBV5-1 and TRBJ2-5, with 16 bases aligning to TRBD2. Germline values: CDR1 SGHRS, CDR2 YFSETQ. CDR3 length: 17 residues. After removal of 3 bases from V and 5 bases from J, the junction contained 7 bases not matched to a gene. In DNA, the CDR3 is TGCGCCAGCAGCTCCGGGACTAGCGGGAGGGCTGACGAGACCCAGTACTTC. It specifies CASSSGTSGRADETQYF.